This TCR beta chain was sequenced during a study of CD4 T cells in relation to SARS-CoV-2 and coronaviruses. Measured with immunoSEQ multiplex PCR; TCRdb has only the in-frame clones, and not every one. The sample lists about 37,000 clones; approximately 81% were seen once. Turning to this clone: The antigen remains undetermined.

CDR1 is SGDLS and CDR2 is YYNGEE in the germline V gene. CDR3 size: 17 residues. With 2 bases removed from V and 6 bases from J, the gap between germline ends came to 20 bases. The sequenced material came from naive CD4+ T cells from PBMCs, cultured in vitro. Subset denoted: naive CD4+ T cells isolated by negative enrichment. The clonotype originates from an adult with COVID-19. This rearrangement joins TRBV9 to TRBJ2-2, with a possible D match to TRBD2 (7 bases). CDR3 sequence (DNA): TGTGCCAGCAGCGTCCTAATAAGGGGGGGCCGGTCCGGGGAGCTGTTTTTT. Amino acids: CASSVLIRGGRSGELFF.